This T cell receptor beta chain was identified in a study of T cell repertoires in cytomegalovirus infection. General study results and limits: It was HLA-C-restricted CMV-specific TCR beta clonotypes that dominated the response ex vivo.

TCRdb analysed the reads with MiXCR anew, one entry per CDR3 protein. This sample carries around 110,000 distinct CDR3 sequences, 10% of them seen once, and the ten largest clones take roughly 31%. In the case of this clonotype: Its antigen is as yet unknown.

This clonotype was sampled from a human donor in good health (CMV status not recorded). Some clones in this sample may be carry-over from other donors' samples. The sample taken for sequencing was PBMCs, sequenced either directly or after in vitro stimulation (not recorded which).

The CDR3 spells CASGSGISNSPLHF. CDR3 DNA: TGTGCCAGCGGGTCAGGGATAAGCAATTCACCCCTCCACTTT. V and J are TRBV28 and TRBJ1-6, with D tentatively TRBD1 (5 bases). The CDR3 consists of 14 residues. Trimming removed 8 bases at V and 7 bases at J, with 15 bases between. Germline V CDR1 and CDR2: MDHEN, SYDVKM.